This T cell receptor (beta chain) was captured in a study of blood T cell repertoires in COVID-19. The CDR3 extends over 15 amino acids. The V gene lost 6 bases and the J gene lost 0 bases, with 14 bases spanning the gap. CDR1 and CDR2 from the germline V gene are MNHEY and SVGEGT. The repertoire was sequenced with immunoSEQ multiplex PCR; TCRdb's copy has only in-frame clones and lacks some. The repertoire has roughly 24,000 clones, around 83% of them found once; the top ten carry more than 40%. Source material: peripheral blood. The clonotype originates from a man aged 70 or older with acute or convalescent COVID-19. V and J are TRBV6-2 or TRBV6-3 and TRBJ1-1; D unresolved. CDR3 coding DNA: TGTGCCAGCAGCTTACAAGGAGCTTTGAACACTGAAGCTTTCTTT. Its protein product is CASSLQGALNTEAFF.